This T cell receptor (beta chain) stems from a study of blood T cell repertoires in COVID-19. Study as a whole: Samples representing acute and convalescent COVID-19 were sourced from the United States, Italy and Spain. The analysed material was cDNA or gDNA that came from T cells, B-cell-depleted T cells, or PBMCs.

In germline, CDR1 is GTSNPN, CDR2 SVGIG (reference sequence). The CDR3 consists of 15 residues. V shed 0 bases and J shed 7 bases, with 16 bases lying between them. Clones were read by immunoSEQ multiplex PCR, and TCRdb kept only the in-frame ones, dropping some. The sample records under 350,000 clones, roughly 90% being singletons. Cohorts were determined from participant-reported clinical history. This receptor was taken from a man aged 55 to 69 who had recovered from COVID-19. The chain couples TRBV30 to TRBJ2-1; TRBD1 is a possible D gene (6 bases). The source material was PBMCs or T cells enriched from blood (not recorded which). CDR3 amino acids: CAWSVRGGTPNEQFF. The CDR3 DNA is TGTGCCTGGAGTGTCAGAGGGGGAACACCTAATGAGCAGTTCTTC. Drawing the rest from reference TRBV30 and TRBJ2-1, the complete variable domain is SQTIHQWPATLVQPVGSPLSLECTVEGTSNPNLYWYRQAAGRGLQLLFYSVGIGQISSEVPQNLSASRPQDRQFILSSKKLLLSDSGFYLCAWSVRGGTPNEQFFGPGTRLTVL.